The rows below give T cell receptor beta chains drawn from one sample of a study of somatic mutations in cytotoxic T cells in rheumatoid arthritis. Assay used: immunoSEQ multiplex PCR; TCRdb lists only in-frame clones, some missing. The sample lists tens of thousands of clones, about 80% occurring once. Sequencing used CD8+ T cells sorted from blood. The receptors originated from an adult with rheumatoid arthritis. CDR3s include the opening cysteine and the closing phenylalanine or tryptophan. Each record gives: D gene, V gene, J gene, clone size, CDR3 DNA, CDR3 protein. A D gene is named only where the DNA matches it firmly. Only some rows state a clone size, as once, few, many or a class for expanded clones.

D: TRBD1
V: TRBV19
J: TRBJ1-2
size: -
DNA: TGTGCCAGTAGTATGGCCCTTTACAGGGGAAACTATGGCTACACCTTC
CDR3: CASSMALYRGNYGYTF

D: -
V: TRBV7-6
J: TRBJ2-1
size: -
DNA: TGTGCCACCGTGGGGCTCGGCCTATATGTGTTCTTC
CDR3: CATVGLGLYVFF

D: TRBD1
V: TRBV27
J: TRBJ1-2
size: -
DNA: TGTGCCAGCCAGGGGGGTGAGAGTGGCTACACCTTC
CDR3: CASQGGESGYTF

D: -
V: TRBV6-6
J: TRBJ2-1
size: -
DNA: TGTGCCAGCAGTTACGGTGAGCAGTTCTTC
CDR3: CASSYGEQFF

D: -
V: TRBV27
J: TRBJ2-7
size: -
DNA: TGTGCCAGCAGTTTCGCCGTATCCTACGAGCAGTACTTC
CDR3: CASSFAVSYEQYF

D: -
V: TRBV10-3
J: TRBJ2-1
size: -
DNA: TGTGCCATCAGTGAGGGGGGACTCAGTCGTAGTGAGCAGTTCTTC
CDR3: CAISEGGLSRSEQFF

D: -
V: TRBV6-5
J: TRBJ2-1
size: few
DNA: TGTGCCAGCAGAAAGAGCAGAGAGCAGTTCTTC
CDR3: CASRKSREQFF

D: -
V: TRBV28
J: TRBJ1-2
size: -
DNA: TGTGCCAGCATCGCGGCGGGGGGCCATGGCTACACCTTC
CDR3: CASIAAGGHGYTF

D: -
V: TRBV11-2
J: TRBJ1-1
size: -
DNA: TGTGCCAGCAGCTTCCCCGGGAACACTGAAGCTTTCTTT
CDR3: CASSFPGNTEAFF

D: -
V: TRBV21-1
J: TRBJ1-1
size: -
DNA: TGTGCCAGCAGCAAAGGGGGGACAGTTGAAGCTTTCTTT
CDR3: CASSKGGTVEAFF

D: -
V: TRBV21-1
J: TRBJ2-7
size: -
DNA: TGTGCCAGCAGCAAAGGGGAGGGAGTGGACGAGCAGTACTTC
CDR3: CASSKGEGVDEQYF

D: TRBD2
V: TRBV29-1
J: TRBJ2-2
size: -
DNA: TGCAGCGTTGTGGAGGGGGGACTAGCAGGGACCGGGGAGCTGTTTTTT
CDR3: CSVVEGGLAGTGELFF

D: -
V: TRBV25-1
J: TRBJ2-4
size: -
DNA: TGTGCCAGCAGCCTACGCCAAGAGGGGGCCAAAAACATTCAGTACTTC
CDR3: CASSLRQEGAKNIQYF

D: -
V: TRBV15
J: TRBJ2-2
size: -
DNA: TGTGCCACCAGCAGCACGTACAGGGACACCGGGGAGCTGTTTTTT
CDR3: CATSSTYRDTGELFF

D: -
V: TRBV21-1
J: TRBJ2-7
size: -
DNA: TGTGCCAGCAGCAAAGGGGGGAGAGGCTCACCTTCCTACGAGCAGTACTTC
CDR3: CASSKGGRGSPSYEQYF

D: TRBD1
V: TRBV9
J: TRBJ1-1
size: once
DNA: TGTGCCAGCAGCGCCCCGACAGGGAGTGACACTGAAGCTTTCTTT
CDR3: CASSAPTGSDTEAFF

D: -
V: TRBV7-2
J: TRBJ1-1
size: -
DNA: TGTGCCAGCAACAGGGAGCCGAACACTGAAGCTTTCTTT
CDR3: CASNREPNTEAFF

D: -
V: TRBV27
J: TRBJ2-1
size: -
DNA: TGTGCCAGCAGTCTTCTTAGTTCCTACAATGAGCAGTTCTTC
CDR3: CASSLLSSYNEQFF

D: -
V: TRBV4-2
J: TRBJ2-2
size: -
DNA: TGTGCCAGCAGCCAAGAGTGGCAGACTCTACGCGCCGGGGAGCTGTTTTTT
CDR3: CASSQEWQTLRAGELFF

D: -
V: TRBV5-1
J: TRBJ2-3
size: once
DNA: TGCGCCAGCAGCGAATACAGGGTTCGTAAGACAGATACGCAGTATTTT
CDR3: CASSEYRVRKTDTQYF

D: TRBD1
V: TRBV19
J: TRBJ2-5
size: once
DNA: TGTGCCACCGCCAGTGCTCCAGGGGGCATTGAGACCCAGTACTTC
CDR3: CATASAPGGIETQYF

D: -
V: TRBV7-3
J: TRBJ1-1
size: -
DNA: TGTGCCAGCAGCCGCCTGGGGGGTACTGAAGCTTTCTTT
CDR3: CASSRLGGTEAFF

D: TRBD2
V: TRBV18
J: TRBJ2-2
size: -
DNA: TGTGCCAGCTCACCACGGGGACTAGAATACACCGGGGAGCTGTTTTTT
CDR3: CASSPRGLEYTGELFF

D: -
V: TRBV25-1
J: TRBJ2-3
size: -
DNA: TGTGCCAGCAGTGAGGGGCGGGCCGACACAGATACGCAGTATTTT
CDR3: CASSEGRADTDTQYF